Each of the 6 T cell receptor beta chains below was sequenced from the same sample in a study of cytomegalovirus exposure and HLA in healthy donors. With 60 Vbeta and 13 Jbeta primers, the PCR was carried out. Repertoires were generated with immunoSEQ multiplex PCR, while TCRdb's copy carries only in-frame clones and drops some. This sample has roughly 150,000 clones, with around two thirds found just once. Source material: PBMCs. The receptor source for this set is a man aged 30 to 39 in good health and CMV-seropositive.

The CDR3 sequence is CASSLAGGHNEQFF. CDR3 nucleotide sequence: TGTGCCAGTAGCCTAGCGGGAGGTCACAATGAGCAGTTCTTC. The J gene is TRBJ2-1, the V gene TRBV19, with TRBD2 matching over 11 bases. V trimming: 6 bases; J trimming: 5 bases; junction bases outside the gene matches: 3. Germline V CDR1 and CDR2: LNHDA, SQIVND (reference sequence). This CDR3 has 14 residues.

This clone has more than one count but fewer than ten. The genes are TRBV11-3 and TRBJ1-4, with 8 nucleotides matching TRBD1. V lost 5 bases, J lost 3 bases, and 2 bases stayed unmatched. This CDR3 contains 14 residues. CDR1 and CDR2 from the germline V gene are SGHNT and YENEEA. This CDR3 is CASSPDRANEKLFF. The CDR3 coding sequence is TGTGCCAGCAGCCCGGACAGGGCTAATGAAAAACTGTTTTTT.

The chain is built from TRBV2 and TRBJ2-2; D gene uncertain. The CDR3 consists of 12 residues. The V and J ends lost 7 bases and 7 bases respectively, with 10 bases between them. Germline V gene sequence: CDR1 SNHLY, CDR2 FYNNEI. CDR3 DNA: TGTGCCAGCATCTCTTTCGGCGGGGAGCTGTTTTTT. It translates to CASISFGGELFF.

This clone has more than one count but fewer than ten. The genes are TRBV7-9 and TRBJ2-1; tentatively, D is TRBD2 (6 bases). CDR3 length: 14 residues. In germline, CDR1 is SEHNR, CDR2 FQNEAQ (reference sequence). Trimming removed 5 bases at V and 5 bases at J, with 13 bases between. CDR3 sequence (DNA): TGTGCCAGCAGCATTACCGGGGGAGACAATGAGCAGTTCTTC. It codes for CASSITGGDNEQFF.

The chain carries TRBV19 and TRBJ1-4, with 10 bases that match TRBD1. The junction had 11 bases not matched to a gene; V was cut back by 10 bases and J by 6 bases. This CDR3 has 15 residues. CDR1 and CDR2 (germline): LNHDA, SQIVND (reference sequence). The DNA for the CDR3 is TGTGCCACTAGGACAGGGGGGGCTGCCGATGAAAAACTGTTTTTT. Protein product: CATRTGGAADEKLFF.

This clone occurred a few times. V and J are TRBV2 and TRBJ2-1, with 9 bases lining up with TRBD1. The CDR3 is made up of 14 amino acids. The ends lost 5 bases at V and 9 bases at J; junction bases unmatched: 8. The germline V gene encodes CDR1 SNHLY and CDR2 FYNNEI. The CDR3 DNA sequence: TGTGCCAGCAGTATCCGGGACAGGGTTGCTGAGCAGTTCTTC. Translation: CASSIRDRVAEQFF.